These 5 T cell receptor beta chains came from one sample sequenced in a study of cytomegalovirus exposure and HLA in healthy donors. It was with 60 Vbeta and 13 Jbeta primers that the PCR ran. Some clones are missing from TCRdb's copy, which holds only in-frame ones; the method was immunoSEQ multiplex PCR. The table records roughly 140,000 clones, roughly 80% of them present only once. Material for sequencing was PBMCs. These TCRs come from a female donor in good health and CMV-seronegative.

The CDR3 coding sequence is TGTGCCACCAGCAGAGAAAATGATGGTCGGTTCTTT. As protein: CATSRENDGRFF. The chain uses TRBV15 and TRBJ1-1; D not resolved. Germline assignment: CDR1 LNHNV and CDR2 YYDKDF (reference sequence). V lost 0 bases and J lost 14, with 13 bases in between. The CDR3 runs to 12 residues.

This chain joins TRBV6-1 and TRBJ2-7, with a possible D match to TRBD2 (6 bases). Looked up from germline, CDR1 is MNHNS and CDR2 is SASEGT. Trimming stripped 6 bases from V and 2 bases from J, with 8 bases between. This CDR3 spans 12 amino acids. Here the CDR3 reads CASRTGAYEQYF. The CDR3 DNA follows: TGTGCCAGCAGAACGGGGGCCTACGAGCAGTACTTC.

This clone was seen a single time. The gene calls are TRBV2 and TRBJ2-7; 11 bases line up with TRBD2. The CDR3 consists of 17 residues. The ends lost 0 bases at V and 2 bases at J; junction bases unmatched: 6. Germline-derived CDR1 and CDR2 are SNHLY and FYNNEI. CDR3 sequence reads: CASSEAKGLADPYEQYF. The CDR3 region has the DNA TGTGCCAGCAGTGAAGCGAAGGGACTAGCGGACCCCTACGAGCAGTACTTC.

This clone was seen a single time. This sample includes further DNA sequences coding for the same CDR3. The V gene is TRBV4-1, the J gene TRBJ2-3, with a possible D match to TRBD2 (5 bases). The CDR3 is made up of 17 amino acids. V lost 1 base and J lost 2, with 16 bases in between. Germline-derived CDR1 and CDR2 are MGHRA and YSYEKL. CDR3 nucleotide sequence: TGCGCCAGCAGCCAAGGGCTCCAGCGGAGTGCCACAGATACGCAGTATTTT. This codes for CASSQGLQRSATDTQYF.

On this clone itself: Distinct nucleotide sequences in the sample also encode this CDR3. The chain recombines TRBV7-9 with TRBJ1-4; D is uncertain. V was pared by 1 base and J by 7 bases, with 10 bases between. Germline CDR1 SEHNR, CDR2 FQNEAQ (reference sequence). The length of the CDR3 is 14 residues. The CDR3 is CASSLVGEGEKLFF. For the CDR3, the DNA is TGTGCCAGCAGCTTAGTCGGGGAGGGTGAAAAACTGTTTTTT.